This TCR beta chain was sequenced in a study of breast tumors, draining lymph nodes, adjacent tissues. Study-wide results and caveats: Tumor and nontumor repertoires were significantly more similar in luminal-like than in basal-like breast cancer. Tumors had less TCR diversity than lymph nodes, more than nontumor tissue. Data fit most tumor T cells coming from lymph node, expanding in tumor.

The table lists this clonotype with many counts. Its antigen is not known. This CDR3 is built from 13 residues. V dropped 5 bases and J dropped 8 bases, with 12 bases sitting between them. Germline-derived CDR1 and CDR2 are LNHNV and YYDKDF (reference sequence). TCRdb ran MiXCR on the multiplex PCR reads and lists one entry per CDR3 protein. The data hold roughly 120,000 distinct CDR3 sequences, with just under 20% observed a single time. The lymph nodes were axillary draining lymph nodes from breast cancer patients. This TCR was sampled from a female donor with breast cancer. Some clones in this sample may be carry-over from other donors' samples. The sequencing input was axillary lymph node tissue. V gene TRBV15 combines with J gene TRBJ1-4; D may be TRBD1 (6 bases). The CDR3 region has the DNA TGTGCCACCAGCGTATCGGGGGCAGAAAAACTGTTTTTT. It is translated as CATSVSGAEKLFF.